The rows below give T cell receptor beta chains drawn from one sample of a study of tumor-infiltrating lymphocytes in oesophageal squamous cell carcinoma. MiXCR was run by TCRdb on the PCR reads, yielding one entry per CDR3 protein. The data hold about 15,000 distinct CDR3 sequences, with approximately 50% observed a single time. The sample taken for sequencing was esophageal tumor tissue. The receptors stem from a male donor with esophageal squamous cell carcinoma. CDR3s include the opening cysteine and the closing phenylalanine or tryptophan. D genes are given only for firm matches. Some rows mark clone size as missing; the rest say once, few, many or name a class of expanded clone.

abundance | d_gene | j_gene | len | v_gene | CDR3aa | CDR3nt
NA | TRBD1 | TRBJ2-3 | 14 | TRBV6-1 | CASGRTGDTDTQYF | TGTGCCAGCGGACGGACAGGGGACACAGATACGCAGTATTTT
NA | NA | TRBJ2-1 | 17 | TRBV2 | CASSDQTAKSSYNEQFF | TGTGCCAGCAGTGACCAGACAGCTAAGAGCTCCTACAATGAGCAGTTCTTC
NA | TRBD2 | TRBJ2-1 | 15 | TRBV7-9 | CASSRSGASYNEQFF | TGTGCCAGCAGCCGTAGCGGGGCCTCCTACAATGAGCAGTTCTTC
NA | NA | TRBJ2-2 | 17 | TRBV11-3 | CASSLGRTVGSTGELFF | TGTGCCAGCAGCTTAGGGCGGACTGTCGGGAGCACCGGGGAGCTGTTTTTT
NA | TRBD2 | TRBJ2-5 | 16 | TRBV12-3/TRBV12-4 | CASSLTSGGLQETQYF | TGTGCCAGCAGTCTGACTAGCGGGGGGCTCCAAGAGACCCAGTACTTC
many | NA | TRBJ2-5 | 14 | TRBV11-1 | CASSLGGARETQYF | TGTGCCAGCAGCTTAGGTGGGGCACGGGAGACCCAGTACTTC
few | TRBD1 | TRBJ2-5 | 14 | TRBV11-2 | CASSTTGRDSPLHF | TGTGCCAGCAGCACGACAGGGCGCGATTCACCCCTCCACTTC
NA | TRBD1 | TRBJ2-2 | 15 | TRBV19 | CASIEQGINTGELFF | TGTGCCAGTATTGAACAGGGGATAAACACCGGGGAGCTGTTTTTT
NA | TRBD2 | TRBJ2-7 | 17 | TRBV11-3 | CASSLGEFGGRAREQYF | TGTGCCAGCAGCTTAGGGGAATTTGGCGGGAGGGCCCGCGAGCAGTACTTC
NA | NA | TRBJ1-6 | 15 | TRBV7-4 | CASSLAQGPNSPLHF | TGTGCCAGCAGCTTAGCCCAGGGCCCAAATTCACCCCTCCACTTT
many | NA | TRBJ1-1 | 16 | TRBV9 | CASSVGGIRVDTEAFF | TGTGCCAGCAGCGTAGGAGGGATTAGGGTGGACACTGAAGCTTTCTTT
NA | NA | TRBJ1-4 | 11 | TRBV7-6 | CASSFTEKLFF | TGTGCCAGCAGCTTCACTGAAAAACTGTTTTTT
NA | NA | TRBJ2-3 | 14 | TRBV7-9 | CASSLANFLDTQYF | TGTGCCAGCAGCTTAGCGAATTTTTTGGATACGCAGTATTTT
NA | TRBD2 | TRBJ2-1 | 16 | TRBV11-2 | CASSLAPSGSQETQFF | TGTGCCAGCAGCTTAGCCCCTAGCGGGTCGCAAGAGACCCAGTTCTTC
NA | TRBD2 | TRBJ2-7 | 17 | TRBV7-2 | CASSLAPSGTAYNEQYF | TGTGCCAGCAGCTTAGCGCCTAGCGGGACTGCCTACAATGAGCAGTACTTC
NA | NA | TRBJ2-3 | 15 | TRBV5-1 | CASSPGQVSRDTQYF | TGCGCCAGCAGCCCGGGACAAGTGTCGAGGGATACGCAGTATTTT
NA | NA | TRBJ2-1 | 13 | TRBV7-6 | CASSSLSHNEQFF | TGTGCCAGCAGCTCTCTCTCCCACAATGAGCAGTTCTTC
NA | NA | TRBJ1-1 | 13 | TRBV7-3 | CASSTSFNTEAFF | TGTGCCAGCAGCACTTCCTTCAACACTGAAGCTTTCTTT
NA | NA | TRBJ1-5 | 13 | TRBV7-2 | CASSQDSNQPQHF | TGTGCCAGCAGCCAGGATAGCAATCAGCCCCAGCATTTT
few | TRBD1 | TRBJ2-1 | 17 | TRBV24-1 | CATSDHRTGWVYNEQFF | TGTGCCACCAGTGACCATCGGACAGGTTGGGTTTACAATGAGCAGTTCTTC
NA | TRBD1 | TRBJ1-3 | 17 | TRBV7-6 | CASSLGQGFGTGNTIYF | TGTGCCAGCAGCTTAGGACAGGGATTTGGGACTGGAAACACCATATATTTT
few | NA | TRBJ2-2 | 12 | TRBV27 | CASSRVTGELFF | TGTGCCAGCAGTCGAGTCACCGGGGAGCTGTTTTTT
NA | NA | TRBJ2-2 | 14 | TRBV11-2 | CASRYLMNTGELFF | TGTGCCAGCAGATACTTAATGAACACCGGGGAGCTGTTTTTT
NA | TRBD2 | TRBJ2-1 | 18 | TRBV7-6 | CASSLFRTSGRRRNEQFF | TGTGCCAGCAGCTTATTCCGGACTAGCGGGAGAAGAAGAAATGAGCAGTTCTTC
NA | TRBD2 | TRBJ2-2 | 18 | TRBV7-2 | CASRGTSGRAPGTGELFF | TGTGCCAGCAGGGGGACTAGCGGGAGGGCCCCGGGCACCGGGGAGCTGTTTTTT
NA | TRBD1 | TRBJ1-6 | 18 | TRBV7-2 | CASSFSTGRGTYNSPLHF | TGTGCCAGCAGCTTTTCGACAGGGAGAGGAACCTATAATTCACCCCTCCACTTC
many | TRBD1 | TRBJ2-1 | 14 | TRBV6-1 | CASSLGQGYNEQFF | TGTGCCAGCAGCCTAGGACAGGGGTACAATGAGCAGTTCTTC
many | TRBD2 | TRBJ2-5 | 15 | TRBV7-2 | CASSSGLVGYNEQYF | TGTGCCAGCAGCAGCGGACTAGTTGGGTACAATGAGCAGTACTTC
NA | TRBD2 | TRBJ2-1 | 14 | TRBV5-4 | CASSPGGGSETQFF | TGTGCCAGCAGCCCCGGGGGGGGGAGTGAGACCCAGTTCTTC
NA | NA | TRBJ2-5 | 14 | TRBV7-8 | CASSLRTTQETQYF | TGTGCCAGCAGCTTAAGGACAACCCAAGAGACCCAGTACTTC
NA | NA | TRBJ2-1 | 17 | TRBV7-6 | CASSPLPDRSVPNEQFF | TGTGCTAGCAGCCCGCTCCCCGACAGGTCAGTACCCAATGAGCAGTTCTTC